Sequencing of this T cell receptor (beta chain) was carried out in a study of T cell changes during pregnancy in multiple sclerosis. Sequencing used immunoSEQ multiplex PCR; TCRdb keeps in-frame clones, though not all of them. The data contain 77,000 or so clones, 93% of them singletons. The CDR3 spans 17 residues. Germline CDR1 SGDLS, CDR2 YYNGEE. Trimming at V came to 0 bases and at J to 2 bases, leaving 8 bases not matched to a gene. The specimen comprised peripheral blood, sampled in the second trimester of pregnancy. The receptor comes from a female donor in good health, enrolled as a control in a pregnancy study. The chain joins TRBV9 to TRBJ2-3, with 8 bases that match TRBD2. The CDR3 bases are TGTGCCAGCAGCGTAGGTGGCGGGGGGCGCACCACAGATACGCAGTATTTT. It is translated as CASSVGGGGRTTDTQYF.